These T cell receptor beta chains were read from a single sample in a study of T cells in Graves' hyperthyroidism and ophthalmopathy. MiXCR, applied by TCRdb to the multiplex PCR reads, yields one record per CDR3 protein. The repertoire includes 600,000 or so distinct CDR3 sequences, approximately 15% of them detected once, and approximately 6.4% sits in the top ten. The material sequenced was blood. The source of these receptors is a woman under 30 with Graves' ophthalmopathy. Each CDR3 is given without its conserved first and last residue. The order of the fields is V gene, J gene, CDR3 length, CDR3 protein.

V gene: TRBV12-3/TRBV12-4
J gene: TRBJ2-1
CDR3 length: 13
CDR3 protein: ASSPGTGYYNEQF

V gene: TRBV7-9
J gene: TRBJ2-7
CDR3 length: 12
CDR3 protein: ASSFNGIYGEQY

V gene: TRBV9
J gene: TRBJ2-1
CDR3 length: 14
CDR3 protein: ASSLASGSGVNEQF

V gene: TRBV20-1
J gene: TRBJ2-7
CDR3 length: 14
CDR3 protein: SATSVGLAKSYEQY

V gene: TRBV27
J gene: TRBJ1-4
CDR3 length: 13
CDR3 protein: ASSLTGSGNEKPF

V gene: TRBV11-2
J gene: TRBJ2-1
CDR3 length: 11
CDR3 protein: ASSQGAYNEQF

V gene: TRBV27
J gene: TRBJ2-5
CDR3 length: 13
CDR3 protein: ASSLSPSEQETQY

V gene: TRBV2
J gene: TRBJ2-7
CDR3 length: 16
CDR3 protein: ASSQFSGGQGASYEQY

V gene: TRBV5-1
J gene: TRBJ2-5
CDR3 length: 13
CDR3 protein: ASSAGSAFQETQY

V gene: TRBV3-1
J gene: TRBJ2-1
CDR3 length: 13
CDR3 protein: ASSPKRNSYNEQF

V gene: TRBV5-1
J gene: TRBJ2-3
CDR3 length: 14
CDR3 protein: ASSALQGALLDTQY

V gene: TRBV2
J gene: TRBJ2-7
CDR3 length: 9
CDR3 protein: ASSYDGEQY

V gene: TRBV13
J gene: TRBJ2-7
CDR3 length: 14
CDR3 protein: ASSLSPGGPTGEQY

V gene: TRBV24-1
J gene: TRBJ2-2
CDR3 length: 12
CDR3 protein: ATSRQDLAGELF

V gene: TRBV28
J gene: TRBJ1-3
CDR3 length: 11
CDR3 protein: ASSSGQGNTIY

V gene: TRBV20-1
J gene: TRBJ1-5
CDR3 length: 13
CDR3 protein: SAPGNAGWNQPQH

V gene: TRBV4-2
J gene: TRBJ2-1
CDR3 length: 11
CDR3 protein: ASSQGVAEEQF

V gene: TRBV20-1
J gene: TRBJ1-3
CDR3 length: 12
CDR3 protein: SARVSRAGNTIY

V gene: TRBV6-2/TRBV6-3
J gene: TRBJ2-3
CDR3 length: 16
CDR3 protein: ASRYGLAGVGLRDTQY

V gene: TRBV7-9
J gene: TRBJ2-7
CDR3 length: 11
CDR3 protein: ASSFPTGIEQY

V gene: TRBV9
J gene: TRBJ2-2
CDR3 length: 13
CDR3 protein: ASSVAQLNTGELF

V gene: TRBV6-1
J gene: TRBJ2-5
CDR3 length: 13
CDR3 protein: ASRSDPGGEETQY

V gene: TRBV27
J gene: TRBJ2-1
CDR3 length: 13
CDR3 protein: ASTSGGYLWNEQF

V gene: TRBV7-9
J gene: TRBJ2-3
CDR3 length: 12
CDR3 protein: ASSLSGTTDMQY

V gene: TRBV18
J gene: TRBJ1-4
CDR3 length: 12
CDR3 protein: ASSFRDTKEKLF

V gene: TRBV28
J gene: TRBJ2-7
CDR3 length: 13
CDR3 protein: ASSGVAGNLYEQY

V gene: TRBV10-3
J gene: TRBJ1-1
CDR3 length: 11
CDR3 protein: AIGAGLGPEAF

V gene: TRBV4-1
J gene: TRBJ2-5
CDR3 length: 13
CDR3 protein: ASSQAQREGETQY

V gene: TRBV12-3/TRBV12-4
J gene: TRBJ2-7
CDR3 length: 14
CDR3 protein: ASSSGRTGHSYEQY

V gene: TRBV6-1
J gene: TRBJ2-6
CDR3 length: 13
CDR3 protein: ASRHGTSGANVLT

V gene: TRBV7-2
J gene: TRBJ1-1
CDR3 length: 11
CDR3 protein: ASSCSENTEAF

V gene: TRBV18
J gene: TRBJ2-3
CDR3 length: 15
CDR3 protein: ASMEGSRGRGTDTQY

V gene: TRBV3-1
J gene: TRBJ2-4
CDR3 length: 12
CDR3 protein: ASSQSASPNIQY

V gene: TRBV20-1
J gene: TRBJ1-1
CDR3 length: 11
CDR3 protein: SASDWGFTEAF

V gene: TRBV12-3/TRBV12-4
J gene: TRBJ2-7
CDR3 length: 13
CDR3 protein: ASSPRQGRSDEQY

V gene: TRBV19
J gene: TRBJ1-2
CDR3 length: 10
CDR3 protein: ASRDRTYGYT

V gene: TRBV6-1
J gene: TRBJ2-2
CDR3 length: 16
CDR3 protein: ASPPPASGNSNTGELF

V gene: TRBV6-2/TRBV6-3
J gene: TRBJ2-3
CDR3 length: 12
CDR3 protein: ASSRAGETDTQY

V gene: TRBV7-2
J gene: TRBJ2-1
CDR3 length: 15
CDR3 protein: ASSQTLAGPHYNEQF

V gene: TRBV20-1
J gene: TRBJ2-4
CDR3 length: 12
CDR3 protein: SAGTDLAKNIQY

V gene: TRBV30
J gene: TRBJ1-3
CDR3 length: 10
CDR3 protein: AWKLSGNTIY

V gene: TRBV27
J gene: TRBJ2-7
CDR3 length: 13
CDR3 protein: ASSPTPAGGDEQY

V gene: TRBV20-1
J gene: TRBJ1-1
CDR3 length: 11
CDR3 protein: SARGTVNTEAF

V gene: TRBV3-2
J gene: TRBJ2-5
CDR3 length: 11
CDR3 protein: ASSQGCGETQY

V gene: TRBV4-1
J gene: TRBJ2-3
CDR3 length: 17
CDR3 protein: ASSQDGVGTGRLSDTQY

V gene: TRBV5-1
J gene: TRBJ2-6
CDR3 length: 13
CDR3 protein: ASSLLGEGANVLT